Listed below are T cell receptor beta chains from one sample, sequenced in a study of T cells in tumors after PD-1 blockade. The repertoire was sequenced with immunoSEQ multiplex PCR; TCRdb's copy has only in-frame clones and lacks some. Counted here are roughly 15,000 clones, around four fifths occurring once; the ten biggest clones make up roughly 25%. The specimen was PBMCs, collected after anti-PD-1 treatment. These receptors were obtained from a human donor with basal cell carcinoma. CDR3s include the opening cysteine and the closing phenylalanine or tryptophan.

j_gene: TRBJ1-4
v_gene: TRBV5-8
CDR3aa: CASSLRQENNEKLFF

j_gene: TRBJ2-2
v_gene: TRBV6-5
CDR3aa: CASSRNTGELFF

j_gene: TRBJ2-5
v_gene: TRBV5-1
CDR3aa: CASSLDPSDGRSSQYF

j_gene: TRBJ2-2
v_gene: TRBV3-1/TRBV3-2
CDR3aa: CASRLGPEAGELFF

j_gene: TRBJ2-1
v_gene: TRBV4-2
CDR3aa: CASSQAGGCYNEQFF

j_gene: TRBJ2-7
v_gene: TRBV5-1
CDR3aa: CASSSGQIEQYF

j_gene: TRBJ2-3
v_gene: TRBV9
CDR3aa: CASSTQPRRHTDTQYF

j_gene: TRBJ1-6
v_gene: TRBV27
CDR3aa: CASSSRAGHNSPLHF

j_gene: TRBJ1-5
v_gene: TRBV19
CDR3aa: CASSATGMNQPQHF

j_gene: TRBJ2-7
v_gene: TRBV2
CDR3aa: CASSEWPAYEQYF

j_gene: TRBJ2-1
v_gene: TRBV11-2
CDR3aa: CASSLGRKLAGLSYNEQFF

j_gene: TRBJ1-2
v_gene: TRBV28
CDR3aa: CASSPYKGESYGYTF

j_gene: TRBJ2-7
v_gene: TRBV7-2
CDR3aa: CASSPLYGGLYGEQYF

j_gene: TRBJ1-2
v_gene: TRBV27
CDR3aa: CASSSDGLSYGYTF

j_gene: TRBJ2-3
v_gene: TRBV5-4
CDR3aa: CASSADLFVSSVDTQYF

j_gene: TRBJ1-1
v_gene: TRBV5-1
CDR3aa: CASSMRTGMNTEAFF

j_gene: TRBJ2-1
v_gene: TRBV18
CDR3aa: CASSLGHRKTYNEQFF

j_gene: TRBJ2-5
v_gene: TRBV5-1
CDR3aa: CASSAARLHQETQYF

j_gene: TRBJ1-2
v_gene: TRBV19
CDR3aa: CASSNPSPIGYTF

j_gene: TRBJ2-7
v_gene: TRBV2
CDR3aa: CASSLDTLSYEQYF

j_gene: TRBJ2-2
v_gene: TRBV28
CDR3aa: CASSPLAGGNTGELFF

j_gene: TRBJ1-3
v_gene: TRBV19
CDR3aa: CASSIRPGDDRGARGNTIYF

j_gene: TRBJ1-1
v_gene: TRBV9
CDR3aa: CASSVGHQGAGTEAFF

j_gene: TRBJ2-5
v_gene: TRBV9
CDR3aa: CASSGRQGEFEAQYF

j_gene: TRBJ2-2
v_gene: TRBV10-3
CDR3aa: CAIEGEIAGGFTGELFF

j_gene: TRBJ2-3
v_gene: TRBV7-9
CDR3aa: CASSLTDTQYF

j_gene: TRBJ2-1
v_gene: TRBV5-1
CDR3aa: CASSFPKLAEHITKSYNEQFF

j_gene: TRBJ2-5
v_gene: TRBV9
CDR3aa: CASSVAPGTRETQYF

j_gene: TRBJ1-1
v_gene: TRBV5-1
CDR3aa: CASSLGGGNTEAFF

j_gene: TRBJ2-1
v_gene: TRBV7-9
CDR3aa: CASSPPFRGGNEQFF

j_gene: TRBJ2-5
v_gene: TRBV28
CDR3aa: CASRVGSRLGETQYF

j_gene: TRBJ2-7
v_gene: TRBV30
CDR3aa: CAWSRPGGNLYEQYF

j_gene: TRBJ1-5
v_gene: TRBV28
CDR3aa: CASSGGEQPQHF

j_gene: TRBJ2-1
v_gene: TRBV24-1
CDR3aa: CATSDFLAGGHEQFF

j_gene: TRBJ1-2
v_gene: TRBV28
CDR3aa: CASRRVSDYGYTF

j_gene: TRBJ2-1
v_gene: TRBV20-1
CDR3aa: CSAWTGHEQFF

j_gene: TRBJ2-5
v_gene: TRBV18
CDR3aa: CASSPRAGGFQETQYF

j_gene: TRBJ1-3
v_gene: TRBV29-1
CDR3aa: CSVGSSGNTIYF

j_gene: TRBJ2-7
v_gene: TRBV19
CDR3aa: CASTSGRTSNEQYF

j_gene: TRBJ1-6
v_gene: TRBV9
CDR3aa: CASSLGQAYNSPLHF

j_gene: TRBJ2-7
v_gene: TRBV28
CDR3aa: CASSSSDRPQYF

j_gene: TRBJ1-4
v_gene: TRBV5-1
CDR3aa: CASSLEGGRANEKLFF

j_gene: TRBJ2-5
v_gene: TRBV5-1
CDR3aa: CASSLGTKGVLQETQYF

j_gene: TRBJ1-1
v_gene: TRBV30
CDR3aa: CAWSVLGMNTEAFF

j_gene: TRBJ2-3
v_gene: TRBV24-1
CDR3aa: CATSDGTGGPGYSTDTQYF

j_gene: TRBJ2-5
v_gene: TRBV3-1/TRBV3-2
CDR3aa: CASSQDWAQETQYF

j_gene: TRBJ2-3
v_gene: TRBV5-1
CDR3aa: CASLRDPTSTDTQYF

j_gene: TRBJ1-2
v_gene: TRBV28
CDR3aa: CASTVGPINYGYTF

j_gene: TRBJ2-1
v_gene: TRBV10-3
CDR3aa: CAISEEEGFYNEQFF

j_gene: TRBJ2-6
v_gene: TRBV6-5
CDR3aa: CASSPREARANVLTF

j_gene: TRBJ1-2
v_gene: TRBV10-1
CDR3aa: CASTSPGGWDHTNYGYTF

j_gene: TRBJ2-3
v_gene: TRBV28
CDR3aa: CASSLLGLGAGGGDTQYF

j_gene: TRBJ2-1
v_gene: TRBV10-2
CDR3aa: CASSGPGLAGDNEQFF

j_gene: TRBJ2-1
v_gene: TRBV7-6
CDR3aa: CASSAGTSGRNEQFF

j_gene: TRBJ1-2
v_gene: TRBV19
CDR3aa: CASSGQAANYGYTF

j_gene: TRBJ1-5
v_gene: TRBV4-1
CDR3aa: CASSQGPGTGGANQPQHF

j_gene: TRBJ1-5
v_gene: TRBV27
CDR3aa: CASSKTAGNQPQHF

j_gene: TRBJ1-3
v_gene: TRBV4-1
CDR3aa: CASSQDSGGQRRNTIYF

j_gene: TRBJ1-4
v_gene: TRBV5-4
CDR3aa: CASGTGPFGTNEKLFF

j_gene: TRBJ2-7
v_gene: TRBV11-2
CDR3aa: CASSLDSRVALAGTYEQYF